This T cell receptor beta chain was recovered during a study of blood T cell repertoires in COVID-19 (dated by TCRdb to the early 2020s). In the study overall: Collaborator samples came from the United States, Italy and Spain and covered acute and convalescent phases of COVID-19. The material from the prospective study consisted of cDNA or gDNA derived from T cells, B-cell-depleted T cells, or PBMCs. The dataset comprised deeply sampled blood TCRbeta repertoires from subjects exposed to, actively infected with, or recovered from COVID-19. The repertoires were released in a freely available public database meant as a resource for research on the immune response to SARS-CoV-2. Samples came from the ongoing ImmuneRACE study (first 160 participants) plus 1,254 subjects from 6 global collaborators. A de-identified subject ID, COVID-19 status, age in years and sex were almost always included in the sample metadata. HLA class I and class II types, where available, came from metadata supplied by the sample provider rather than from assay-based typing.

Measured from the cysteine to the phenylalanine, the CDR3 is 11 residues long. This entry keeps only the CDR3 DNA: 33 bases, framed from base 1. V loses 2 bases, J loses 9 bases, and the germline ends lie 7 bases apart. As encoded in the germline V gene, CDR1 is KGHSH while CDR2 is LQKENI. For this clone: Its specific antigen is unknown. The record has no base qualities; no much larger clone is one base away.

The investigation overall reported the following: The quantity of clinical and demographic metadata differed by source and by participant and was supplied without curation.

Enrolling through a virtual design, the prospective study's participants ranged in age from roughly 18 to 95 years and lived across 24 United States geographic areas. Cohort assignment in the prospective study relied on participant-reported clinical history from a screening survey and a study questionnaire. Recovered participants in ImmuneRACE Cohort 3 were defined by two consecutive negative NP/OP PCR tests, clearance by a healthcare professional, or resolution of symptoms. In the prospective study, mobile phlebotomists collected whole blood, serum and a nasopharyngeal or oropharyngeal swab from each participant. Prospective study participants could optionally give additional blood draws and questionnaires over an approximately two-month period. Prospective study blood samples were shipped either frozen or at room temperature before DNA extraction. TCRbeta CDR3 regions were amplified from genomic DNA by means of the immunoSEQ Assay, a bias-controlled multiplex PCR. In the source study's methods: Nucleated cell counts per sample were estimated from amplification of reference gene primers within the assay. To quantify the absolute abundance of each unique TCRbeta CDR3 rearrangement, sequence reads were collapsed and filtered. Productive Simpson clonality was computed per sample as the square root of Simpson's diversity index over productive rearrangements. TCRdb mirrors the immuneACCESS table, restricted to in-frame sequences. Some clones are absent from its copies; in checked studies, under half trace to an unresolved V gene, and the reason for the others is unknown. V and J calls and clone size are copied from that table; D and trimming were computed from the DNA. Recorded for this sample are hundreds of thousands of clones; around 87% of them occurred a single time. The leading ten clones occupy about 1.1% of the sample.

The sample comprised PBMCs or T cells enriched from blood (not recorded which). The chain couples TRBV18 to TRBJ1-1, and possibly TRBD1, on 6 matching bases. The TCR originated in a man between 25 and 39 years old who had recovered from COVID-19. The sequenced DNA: TGTGCCAGCTCACCAGGGACAAAAGCTTTCTTT. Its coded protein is CASSPGTKAFF.